The following is a T cell receptor beta chain sequence with its context. The data belong to a study of T cell repertoires in MIS-A myocarditis. The method was immunoSEQ multiplex PCR; TCRdb's version includes in-frame clones alone and lacks a portion of them. The sample includes about 15,000 clones, 74% of them seen just once. V was pared by 8 bases and J by 1 base, with 8 bases of the junction left unmatched. Germline CDR1 MNHEY, CDR2 SVGAGI. The CDR3 spans 15 residues. The sample taken for sequencing was left ventricle heart tissue obtained at autopsy. V usage is TRBV6-5 and J usage is TRBJ2-3; 8 nucleotides match TRBD1. The origin of this receptor is a man aged 18 to 30 with fulminant myocarditis from multisystem inflammatory syndrome in adults (MIS-A) after COVID-19. In DNA form, the CDR3 reads TGTGCCAGCCAGTCTCTGACAGGGGGCACAGATACGCAGTATTTT. Translation gives CASQSLTGGTDTQYF.